A single sample gave rise to the 10 T cell receptor beta chains below, sequenced in a study of OX40 agonist ivuxolimab in advanced cancers. Profiling relied on immunoSEQ multiplex PCR, and the TCRdb table lists in-frame clones only, not all of them. This table has around 100,000 clones, around nine tenths appearing once. The sample in question was CD4+ or CD8+ T cells sorted from blood, obtained in a trial of the OX40 agonist ivuxolimab. The receptors were sampled from an adult with an advanced solid tumor such as melanoma, head and neck, liver or kidney cancer.

The chain links TRBV30 to TRBJ1-5; unclear D gene. Trimming took 3 bases from V and 6 from J, leaving 6 bases between them. The germline V gene has CDR1 GTSNPN and CDR2 SVGIG (reference sequence). CDR3 size: 11 residues. This CDR3 is CAWSALQPQHF. The CDR3, as DNA: TGTGCCTGGAGCGCCCTTCAGCCCCAGCATTTT.

V usage is TRBV4-3 and J usage is TRBJ1-4; 7 bases map to TRBD1. The V gene's germline CDR1 is LGHNA and CDR2 YSLEER. The CDR3 spans 15 residues. Losses at the gene ends were 1 base for V and 4 bases for J; bases not matched to a gene: 3. As DNA, the CDR3 is TGCGCCAGCAGCCAAGTAGGGACAGATAATGAAAAACTGTTTTTT. It codes for CASSQVGTDNEKLFF.

J is TRBJ2-1 and V is TRBV18; D tentatively reads TRBD1 or TRBD2 (5 bases each). This CDR3 spans 12 amino acids. Deletions cut 4 bases from V and 9 bases from J, with 10 bases between. The germline CDR1 and CDR2 sequences are KGHSH and LQKENI. CDR3 nucleotide sequence: TGTGCCAGCTCACTCCAGGGAGTTGAGCAGTTCTTC. Its translation: CASSLQGVEQFF.

This chain links TRBV5-1 with TRBJ2-5; TRBD2 might be the D (5 bases). The V gene lost 4 bases and the J gene lost 5 bases, with 18 bases spanning the gap. The CDR3 sequence is 15 residues long. Germline CDR1 and CDR2: SGHRS and YFSETQ. CDR3 DNA: TGCGCCAGCAGCGCATCGGGGAGTCGGGGTGAGACCCAGTACTTC. It codes for CASSASGSRGETQYF.

In its sample, this clone was seen once. The chain links TRBV14 to TRBJ1-1; TRBD1 agrees at 10 bases. The CDR3 has 15 amino acids. V dropped 2 bases and J dropped 3; count of bases not matched to a gene: 3. The V gene's germline CDR1 is SGHDN and CDR2 FVKESK. The CDR3 coding sequence is TGTGCCAGCAGCCAACAAGGACAGGGGGACACTGAAGCTTTCTTT. Protein sequence: CASSQQGQGDTEAFF.

V is TRBV28 and J is TRBJ2-7; D gene unclear. Trimming shortened V by 6 bases and J by 2 bases, and 11 bases separated the two germline ends. The germline V gene encodes CDR1 MDHEN and CDR2 SYDVKM. The CDR3 totals 13 residues. The CDR3 region has the DNA TGTGCCAGCAGCATCCCGTTACCCTACGAGCAGTACTTC. Protein: CASSIPLPYEQYF.

The rearrangement uses TRBV7-9 and TRBJ1-1; D gene uncertain. Germline CDR1 and CDR2: SEHNR and FQNEAQ (reference sequence). Trimming stripped 5 bases from V and 7 bases from J, with 14 bases between. The CDR3 is made up of 13 amino acids. This CDR3 is CASSARSTSEAFF. The CDR3 DNA reads as TGTGCCAGCAGCGCGCGGTCAACCAGTGAAGCTTTCTTT.

The V gene is TRBV29-1, the J gene TRBJ2-1; D gene ambiguous. The CDR3 runs to 11 residues. V was shortened by 4 bases and J by 3 bases, with 4 bases between the two germline ends. CDR1 and CDR2 (germline): SQVTM, ANQGSEA. This chain's CDR3 is CSVGSYNEQFF. Written as DNA, the CDR3 is TGCAGCGTTGGTAGCTACAATGAGCAGTTCTTC.

A few counts support this clone. One end of the junction is discordant with germline, which a read error may explain. V and J are TRBV7-2 and TRBJ2-7; D not resolved. The CDR3 length is 13 residues. The germline gives CDR1 SGHTA, CDR2 FQGNSA. DNA for the CDR3: TGTGCCAGCAGCACCCTAAAGGCCTACCAGCAGTACTTC. Residues: CASSTLKAYQQYF.

The chain employs TRBV28 and TRBJ2-7, with D uncertain. CDR1 and CDR2 (germline): MDHEN, SYDVKM. Trimming stripped 10 bases from V and 3 bases from J, with 16 bases between. The CDR3 is made up of 13 amino acids. CDR3 residues: CATLRPGLYEQYF. CDR3 nucleotides: TGTGCCACCTTGCGACCGGGCCTCTACGAGCAGTACTTC.